This entry features one TCR beta chain sequence. Its antigen is still unknown. The CDR3 has 15 residues. CDR1 is SEHNR and CDR2 is FQNEAQ in the germline V gene (reference sequence). Between the trimmed V and J ends, which lost 0 bases and 2 bases, there was a span of 10 bases. The sample comes from a study of molecular identifiers for immune sequencing clone quantification. The authors gated naive CD8 T cells as CD8+CD4-CCR7+CD45RA+ for sorting. TCRdb analysed the PCR reads with MiXCR anew, one entry per CDR3 protein. The sample gives fewer than 350,000 distinct CDR3 sequences, roughly 23% of which show up once; 0.75% to 0.85% is in the top ten. Whole-study findings and limits: Highly expanded clone sizes could end up underestimated if a barcode were shared by identical TCR molecules.

This chain uses TRBV7-9 with TRBJ1-2; D call uncertain. The source of this sequence is a human donor in good health. Some libraries in this study had Jurkat cell RNA spiked in. Sequenced sample: naive CD8+ T cells from blood, with Jurkat cell RNA spiked in. The sample's subset: FACS-sorted CD8+CD4-CCR7+CD45RA+ naive T cells. The CDR3 sequence: CASSLARPLNYGYTF. The DNA for the CDR3 is TGTGCCAGCAGCTTAGCGCGCCCACTCAACTATGGCTACACCTTC. Supplemented by reference TRBV7-9 and TRBJ1-2, the full variable domain reads DTGVSQNPRHKITKRGQNVTFRCDPISEHNRLYWYRQTLGQGPEFLTYFQNEAQLEKSRLLSDRFSAERPKGSFSTLEIQRTEQGDSAMYLCASSLARPLNYGYTFGSGTRLTVV.